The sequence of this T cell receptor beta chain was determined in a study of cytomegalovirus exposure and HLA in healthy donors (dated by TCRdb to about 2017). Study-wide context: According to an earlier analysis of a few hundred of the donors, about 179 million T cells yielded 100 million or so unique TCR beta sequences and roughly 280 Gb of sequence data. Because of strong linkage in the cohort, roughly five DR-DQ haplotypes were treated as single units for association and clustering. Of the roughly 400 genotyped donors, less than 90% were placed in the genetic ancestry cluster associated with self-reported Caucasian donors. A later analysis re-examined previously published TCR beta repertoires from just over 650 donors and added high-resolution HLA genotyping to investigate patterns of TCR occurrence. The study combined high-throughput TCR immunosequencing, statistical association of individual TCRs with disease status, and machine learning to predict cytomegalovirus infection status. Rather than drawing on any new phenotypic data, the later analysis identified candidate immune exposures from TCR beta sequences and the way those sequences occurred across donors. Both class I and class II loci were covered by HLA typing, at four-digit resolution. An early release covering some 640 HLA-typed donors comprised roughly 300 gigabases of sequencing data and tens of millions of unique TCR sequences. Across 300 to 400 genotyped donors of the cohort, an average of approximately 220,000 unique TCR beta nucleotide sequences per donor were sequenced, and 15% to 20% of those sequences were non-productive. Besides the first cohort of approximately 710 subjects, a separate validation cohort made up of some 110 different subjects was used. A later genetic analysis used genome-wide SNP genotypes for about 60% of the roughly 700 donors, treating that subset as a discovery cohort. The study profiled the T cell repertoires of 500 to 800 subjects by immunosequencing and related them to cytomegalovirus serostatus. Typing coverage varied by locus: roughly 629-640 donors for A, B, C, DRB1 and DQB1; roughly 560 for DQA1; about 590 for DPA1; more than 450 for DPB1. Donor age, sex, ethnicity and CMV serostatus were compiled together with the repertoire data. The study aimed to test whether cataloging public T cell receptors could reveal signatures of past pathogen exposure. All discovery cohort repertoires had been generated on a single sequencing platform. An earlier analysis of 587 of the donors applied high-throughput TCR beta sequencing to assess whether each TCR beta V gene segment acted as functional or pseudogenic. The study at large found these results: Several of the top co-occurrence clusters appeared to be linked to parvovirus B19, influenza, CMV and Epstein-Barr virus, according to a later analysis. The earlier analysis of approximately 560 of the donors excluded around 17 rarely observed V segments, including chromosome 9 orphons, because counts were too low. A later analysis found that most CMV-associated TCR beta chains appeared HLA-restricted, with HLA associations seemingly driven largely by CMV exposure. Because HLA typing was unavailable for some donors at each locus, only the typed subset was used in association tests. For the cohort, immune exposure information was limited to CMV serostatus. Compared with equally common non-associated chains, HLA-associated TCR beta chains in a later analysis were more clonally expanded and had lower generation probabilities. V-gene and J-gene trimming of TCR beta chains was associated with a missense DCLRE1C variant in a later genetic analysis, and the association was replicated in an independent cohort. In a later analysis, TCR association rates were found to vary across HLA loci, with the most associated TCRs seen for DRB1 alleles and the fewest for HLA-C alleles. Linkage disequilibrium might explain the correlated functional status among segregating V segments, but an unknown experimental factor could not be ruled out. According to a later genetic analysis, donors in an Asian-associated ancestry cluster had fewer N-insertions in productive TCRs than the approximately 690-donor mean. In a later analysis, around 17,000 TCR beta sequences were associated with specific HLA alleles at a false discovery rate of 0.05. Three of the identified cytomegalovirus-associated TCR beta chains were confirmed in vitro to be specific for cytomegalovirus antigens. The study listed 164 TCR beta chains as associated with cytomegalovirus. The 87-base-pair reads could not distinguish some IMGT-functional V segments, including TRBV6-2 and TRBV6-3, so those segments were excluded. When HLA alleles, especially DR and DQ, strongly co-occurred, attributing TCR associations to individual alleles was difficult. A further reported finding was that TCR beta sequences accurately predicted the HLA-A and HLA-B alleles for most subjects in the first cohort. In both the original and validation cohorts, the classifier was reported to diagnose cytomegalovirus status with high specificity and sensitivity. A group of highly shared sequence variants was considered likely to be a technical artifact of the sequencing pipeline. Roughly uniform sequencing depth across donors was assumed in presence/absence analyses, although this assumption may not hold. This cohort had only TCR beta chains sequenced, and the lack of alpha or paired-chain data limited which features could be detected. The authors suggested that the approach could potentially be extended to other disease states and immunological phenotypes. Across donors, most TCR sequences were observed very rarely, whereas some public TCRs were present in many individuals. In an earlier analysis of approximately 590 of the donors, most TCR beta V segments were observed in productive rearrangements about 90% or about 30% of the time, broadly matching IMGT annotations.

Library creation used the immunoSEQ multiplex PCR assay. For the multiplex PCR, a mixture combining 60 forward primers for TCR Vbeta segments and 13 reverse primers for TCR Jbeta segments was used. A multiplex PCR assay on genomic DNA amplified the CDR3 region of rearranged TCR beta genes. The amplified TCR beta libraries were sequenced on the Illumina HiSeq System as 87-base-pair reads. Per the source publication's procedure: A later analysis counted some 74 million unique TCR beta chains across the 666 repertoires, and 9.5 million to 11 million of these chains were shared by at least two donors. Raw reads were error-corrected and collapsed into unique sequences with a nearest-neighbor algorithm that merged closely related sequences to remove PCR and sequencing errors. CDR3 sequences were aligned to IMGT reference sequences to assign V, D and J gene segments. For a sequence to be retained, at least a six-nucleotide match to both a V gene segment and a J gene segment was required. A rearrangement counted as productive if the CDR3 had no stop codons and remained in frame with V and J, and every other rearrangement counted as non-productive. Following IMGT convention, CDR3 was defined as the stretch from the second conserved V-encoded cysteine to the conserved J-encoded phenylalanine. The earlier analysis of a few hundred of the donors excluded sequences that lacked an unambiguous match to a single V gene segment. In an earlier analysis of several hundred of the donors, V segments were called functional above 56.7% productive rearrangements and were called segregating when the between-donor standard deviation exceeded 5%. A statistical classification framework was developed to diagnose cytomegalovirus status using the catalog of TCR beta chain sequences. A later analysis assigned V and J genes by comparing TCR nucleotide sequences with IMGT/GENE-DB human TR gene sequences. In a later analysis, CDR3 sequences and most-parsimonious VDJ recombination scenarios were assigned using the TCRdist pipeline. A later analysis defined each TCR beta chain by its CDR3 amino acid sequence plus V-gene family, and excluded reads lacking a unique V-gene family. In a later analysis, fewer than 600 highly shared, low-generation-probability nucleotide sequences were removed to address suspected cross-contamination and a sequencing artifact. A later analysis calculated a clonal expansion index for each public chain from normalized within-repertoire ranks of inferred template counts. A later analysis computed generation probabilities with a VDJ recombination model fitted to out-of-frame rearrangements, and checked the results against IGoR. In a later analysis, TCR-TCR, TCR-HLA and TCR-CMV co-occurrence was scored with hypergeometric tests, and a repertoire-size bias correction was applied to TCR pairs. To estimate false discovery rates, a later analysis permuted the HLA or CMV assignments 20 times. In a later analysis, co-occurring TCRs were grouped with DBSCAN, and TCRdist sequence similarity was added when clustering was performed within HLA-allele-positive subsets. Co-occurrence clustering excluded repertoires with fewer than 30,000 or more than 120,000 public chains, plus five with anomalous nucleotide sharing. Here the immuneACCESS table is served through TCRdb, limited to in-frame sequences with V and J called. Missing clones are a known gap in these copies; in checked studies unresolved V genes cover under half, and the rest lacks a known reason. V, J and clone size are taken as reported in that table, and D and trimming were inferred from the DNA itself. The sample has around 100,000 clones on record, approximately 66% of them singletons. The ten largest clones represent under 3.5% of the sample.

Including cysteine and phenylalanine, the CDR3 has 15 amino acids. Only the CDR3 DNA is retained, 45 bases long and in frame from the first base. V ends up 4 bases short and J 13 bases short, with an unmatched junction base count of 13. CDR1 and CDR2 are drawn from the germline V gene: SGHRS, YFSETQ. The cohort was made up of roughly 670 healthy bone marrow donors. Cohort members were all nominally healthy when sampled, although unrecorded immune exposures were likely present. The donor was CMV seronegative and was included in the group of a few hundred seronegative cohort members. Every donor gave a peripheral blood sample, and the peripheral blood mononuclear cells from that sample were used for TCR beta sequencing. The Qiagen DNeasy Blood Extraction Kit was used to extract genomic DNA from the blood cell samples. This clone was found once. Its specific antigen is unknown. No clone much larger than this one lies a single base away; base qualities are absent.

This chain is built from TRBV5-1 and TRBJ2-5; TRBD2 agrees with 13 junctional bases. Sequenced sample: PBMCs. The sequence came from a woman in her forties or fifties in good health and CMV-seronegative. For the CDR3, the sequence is CASSVATSGGDPPYF. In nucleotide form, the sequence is TGCGCCAGCAGCGTGGCAACTAGCGGGGGGGACCCCCCGTACTTC.